A selection of T cell receptor beta chains follows, all from one sample in a study of human T cells and chemical hapten exposure. A single record per CDR3 protein comes from TCRdb applying MiXCR to the RACE reads. The sample includes about 290,000 distinct CDR3 sequences, 7.7% of them seen just once. The source was whole blood, collected in connection with sensitization to the hapten diphenylcyclopropenone (DPC). The source of these receptors is a man aged 18 to 30 with alopecia areata. Some clones in this sample may be carry-over from other donors' samples. Each CDR3 is given with its conserved first and last residue. A D gene is named only where the DNA matches it firmly. Clone sizes are given selectively: once, few, many, or a class where the clone is expanded.

>TRBJ2-3|NA|TRBV7-2|NA
CASSSHREENTQYF
TGTGCCAGCAGCTCACACAGGGAAGAAAATACGCAGTATTTT
>TRBJ1-5|few|TRBV28|NA
CASSLQEFTNQPQHF
TGTGCCAGCAGTCTACAGGAGTTTACAAATCAGCCCCAGCATTTT
>TRBJ1-1|many|TRBV5-8|NA
CASSFADRPTEAFF
TGTGCCAGCAGCTTCGCGGACCGGCCCACTGAAGCTTTCTTT
>TRBJ2-3|many|TRBV29-1|NA
CSVVGSTDTQYF
TGCAGCGTTGTCGGTAGCACAGATACGCAGTATTTT
>TRBJ2-5|NA|TRBV28|TRBD1
CASSSLGQVTQYF
TGTGCCAGCAGTTCTCTAGGACAGGTGACCCAGTACTTC
>TRBJ1-1|many|TRBV6-2/TRBV6-3|NA
CASSQPYTEAFF
TGTGCCAGCAGTCAACCCTACACTGAAGCTTTCTTT
>TRBJ1-2|few|TRBV12-3/TRBV12-4|NA
CASSLEGITGYTF
TGTGCCAGCAGTTTGGAGGGGATTACTGGCTACACCTTC
>TRBJ2-7|NA|TRBV4-1|NA
CASSQEMEDEQYF
TGCGCCAGCAGCCAGGAAATGGAAGACGAGCAGTACTTC
>TRBJ1-4|few|TRBV4-1|NA
CASSQAAVLREKLFF
TGCGCCAGCAGCCAAGCCGCAGTCCTTAGGGAAAAACTGTTTTTT
>TRBJ2-1|NA|TRBV6-5|NA
CASRAYKISYNEQFF
TGTGCCAGCCGAGCTTACAAAATCTCCTACAATGAGCAGTTCTTC
>TRBJ2-3|NA|TRBV5-1|NA
CASSPNLVTDTQYF
TGCGCCAGCAGCCCTAATCTCGTCACAGATACGCAGTATTTT
>TRBJ1-1|many|TRBV11-2|NA
CASSFPGISNTEAFF
TGTGCCAGCAGTTTCCCTGGGATTTCAAACACTGAAGCTTTCTTT
>TRBJ1-4|NA|TRBV20-1|NA
CSARQAMEKLFF
TGCAGTGCTAGGCAAGCTATGGAAAAACTGTTTTTT
>TRBJ1-1|NA|TRBV29-1|NA
CSVERGGNTEAFF
TGCAGCGTTGAGCGGGGGGGGAACACTGAAGCTTTCTTT
>TRBJ1-1|many|TRBV6-6|NA
CASSYRDRGTEAFF
TGTGCCAGCAGTTACCGAGATCGGGGGACTGAAGCTTTCTTT
>TRBJ2-7|NA|TRBV10-2|NA
CASSRFPEQYF
TGCGCCAGCAGTCGGTTCCCCGAGCAGTACTTC
>TRBJ2-1|NA|TRBV3-1|NA
CASTEEGSNEQFF
TGTGCCAGCACCGAAGAAGGGAGCAATGAGCAGTTCTTC
>TRBJ1-2|NA|TRBV20-1|NA
CSAKTFRRANYGYTF
TGCAGTGCTAAGACATTCAGAAGAGCTAACTATGGCTACACCTTC
>TRBJ1-2|many|TRBV5-1|NA
CASSLDLANYGYTF
TGCGCCAGCAGCTTGGACCTGGCTAACTATGGCTACACCTTC
>TRBJ2-5|NA|TRBV28|TRBD2
CASSLSLAGARRTQYF
TGTGCCAGCAGTTTATCACTAGCGGGGGCGAGAAGGACCCAGTACTTC
>TRBJ2-1|few|TRBV20-1|NA
CSAWRRTYNEQFF
TGCAGTGCTTGGAGGAGAACATACAATGAGCAGTTCTTC
>TRBJ1-5|NA|TRBV6-1|NA
CASSEGQAKRQPQHF
TGTGCCAGCAGTGAGGGGCAGGCGAAGAGGCAGCCCCAGCATTTT
>TRBJ2-1|NA|TRBV6-2/TRBV6-3|TRBD1
CASSYSLGTATYNEQFF
TGTGCCAGCAGTTACTCGCTAGGGACAGCCACCTACAATGAGCAGTTCTTC
>TRBJ2-1|NA|TRBV15|TRBD2
CATSEGLDIYNEQFF
TGTGCCACCAGCGAGGGACTAGACATCTACAATGAGCAGTTCTTC
>TRBJ1-2|many|TRBV6-2/TRBV6-3|NA
CASSYSGENYGYTF
TGTGCCAGCAGTTACTCTGGGGAAAACTATGGCTACACCTTC
>TRBJ2-7|few|TRBV6-2/TRBV6-3|TRBD1
CASNDRAYEQYF
TGTGCCAGCAACGACAGGGCCTACGAGCAGTACTTC
>TRBJ1-2|NA|TRBV7-3|NA
CASSLTSGAHGYTF
TGTGCCAGCAGCTTAACGTCGGGGGCCCATGGCTACACCTTC
>TRBJ2-7|few|TRBV5-1|TRBD1
CASSRGQGGEQYF
TGCGCCAGCAGCCGTGGACAGGGCGGCGAGCAGTACTTC
>TRBJ1-6|few|TRBV27|TRBD1
CASSLTTPGQTYSPLHF
TGTGCCAGCAGTCTAACGACACCGGGACAGACATATTCACCCCTCCACTTT
>TRBJ2-1|few|TRBV2|TRBD2
CASGSGGAEQFF
TGTGCCAGCGGTAGCGGGGGGGCGGAGCAGTTCTTC
>TRBJ2-3|NA|TRBV28|NA
CASSTGGGTDTQYF
TGTGCCAGCAGTACGGGCGGGGGCACAGATACGCAGTATTTT
>TRBJ2-1|NA|TRBV7-2|TRBD1
CASSRTGAGVNEQFF
TGTGCCAGCAGTAGAACAGGGGCAGGGGTCAATGAGCAGTTCTTC
>TRBJ1-2|few|TRBV5-1|TRBD1
CASSPARTGGSYGYTF
TGCGCCAGCAGCCCAGCTCGAACAGGGGGTTCTTATGGCTACACCTTC
>TRBJ2-3|NA|TRBV10-2|TRBD2
CASSESGLAGVTDTQYF
TGCGCCAGCAGTGAGTCAGGGTTAGCGGGGGTCACAGATACGCAGTATTTT
>TRBJ2-7|NA|TRBV5-1|NA
CASSLDNGYEQYF
TGCGCCAGCAGCCTGGACAACGGCTACGAGCAGTACTTC
>TRBJ2-2|many|TRBV7-9|NA
CASSPSRGARTGELFF
TGTGCCAGCAGTCCCTCCCGAGGGGCTCGCACCGGGGAGCTGTTTTTT
>TRBJ2-3|few|TRBV10-1|NA
CASSETASRTQYF
TGCGCCAGCAGTGAGACTGCCTCGAGAACGCAGTATTTT
>TRBJ1-6|NA|TRBV4-1|TRBD1
CASSQESSRQGNSPLHF
TGCGCCAGCAGCCAAGAATCATCGAGACAGGGAAATTCACCCCTCCACTTT
>TRBJ2-7|NA|TRBV6-2/TRBV6-3|NA
CASSWGQSGEQYF
TGTGCCAGCAGTTGGGGACAAAGCGGGGAGCAGTACTTC
>TRBJ1-1|many|TRBV6-5|NA
CASSPNTANTEAFF
TGTGCCAGCAGCCCGAATACAGCTAACACTGAAGCTTTCTTT